The entry that follows covers one T cell receptor (beta chain) sequence. Its antigen is still unknown. The data were taken from a study of graft-versus-host responses after intestinal transplantation. Study details: The transplants performed in recipients were multivisceral, liver-intestinal, or isolated intestinal. Every recipient underwent anti-thymocyte globulin induction, then tacrolimus and steroids for roughly 3 years.

Study results and caveats: HvG clone declines early post-transplant were associated with peak circulating GvH levels. Present in recipient marrow, GvH clones included some that appeared first in ileum or blood.

Libraries were prepared by immunoSEQ multiplex PCR; TCRdb keeps only in-frame clonotypes and omits some of them. The repertoire consists of some 93,000 clones, with around 90% occurring once and the leading ten covering more than 0.4%. This receptor was obtained from a human donor who received an intestinal transplant. The sample consisted of unstimulated CD8+ T cells sorted from spleen or lymph node cells, taken before intestinal transplant.

The CDR3 sequence: CASSKNHRGNEQFF. The CDR3 region has the DNA TGTGCCAGTAGTAAAAACCACAGGGGCAATGAGCAGTTCTTC. This sequence joins TRBV19 and TRBJ2-1; 7 bases are a match to TRBD1. The CDR3 spans 14 residues. The germline V gene encodes CDR1 LNHDA and CDR2 SQIVND (reference sequence). J was trimmed by 6 bases and V by 4 bases; bases with no gene match: 6.